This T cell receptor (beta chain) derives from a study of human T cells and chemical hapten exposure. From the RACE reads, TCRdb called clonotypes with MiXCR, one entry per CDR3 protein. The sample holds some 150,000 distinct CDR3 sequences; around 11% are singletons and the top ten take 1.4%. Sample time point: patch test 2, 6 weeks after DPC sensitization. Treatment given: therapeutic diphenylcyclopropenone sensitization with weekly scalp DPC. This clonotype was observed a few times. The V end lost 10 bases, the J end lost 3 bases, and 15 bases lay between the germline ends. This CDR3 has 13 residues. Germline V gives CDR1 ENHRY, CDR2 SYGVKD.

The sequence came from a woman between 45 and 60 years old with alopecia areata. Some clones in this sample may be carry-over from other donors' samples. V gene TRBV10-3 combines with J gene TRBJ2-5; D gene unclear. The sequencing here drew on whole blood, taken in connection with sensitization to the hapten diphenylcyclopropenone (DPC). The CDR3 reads CATTPRTEETQYF. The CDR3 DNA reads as TGTGCCACCACTCCGAGAACGGAAGAGACCCAGTACTTC.